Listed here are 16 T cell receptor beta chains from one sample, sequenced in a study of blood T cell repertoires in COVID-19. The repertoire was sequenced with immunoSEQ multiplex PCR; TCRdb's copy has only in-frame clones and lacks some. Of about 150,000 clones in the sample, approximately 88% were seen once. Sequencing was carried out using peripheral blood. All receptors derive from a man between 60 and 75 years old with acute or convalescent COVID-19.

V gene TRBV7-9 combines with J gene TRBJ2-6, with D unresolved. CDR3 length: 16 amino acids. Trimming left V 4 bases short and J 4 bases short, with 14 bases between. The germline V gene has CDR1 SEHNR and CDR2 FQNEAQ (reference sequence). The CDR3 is CASSYPVTTGANVLTF. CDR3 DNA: TGTGCCAGCAGCTATCCCGTTACAACAGGGGCCAACGTCCTGACTTTC.

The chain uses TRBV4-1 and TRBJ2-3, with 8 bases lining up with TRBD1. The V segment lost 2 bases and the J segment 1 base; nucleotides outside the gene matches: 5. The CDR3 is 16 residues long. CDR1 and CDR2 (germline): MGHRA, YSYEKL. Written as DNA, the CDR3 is TGCGCCAGCAGCCAATCGCAGGGACAGGGCACAGATACGCAGTATTTT. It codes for CASSQSQGQGTDTQYF.

CDR3 residues: CASSDLTTYNSPLHF. The CDR3 nucleotides read TGTGCCAGCAGTGATCTTACTACCTATAATTCACCCCTCCACTTT. The chain recombines TRBV6-1 with TRBJ1-6; D ambiguous. Germline V lookup: CDR1 MNHNS, CDR2 SASEGT. The V end was cut by 3 bases, the J end by 2 bases, with 8 bases between. This CDR3 has 15 residues.

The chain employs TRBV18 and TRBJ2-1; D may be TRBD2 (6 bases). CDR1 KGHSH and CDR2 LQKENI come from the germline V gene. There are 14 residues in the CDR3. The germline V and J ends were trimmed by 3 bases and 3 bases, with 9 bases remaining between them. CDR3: CASSPGGNYNEQFF. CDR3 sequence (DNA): TGTGCCAGCTCACCTGGGGGGAACTACAATGAGCAGTTCTTC.

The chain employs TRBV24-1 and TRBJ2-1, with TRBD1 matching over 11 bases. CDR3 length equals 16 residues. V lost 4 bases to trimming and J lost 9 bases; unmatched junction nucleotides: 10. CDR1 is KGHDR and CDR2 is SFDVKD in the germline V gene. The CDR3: CATSDAGTGGKSEQFF. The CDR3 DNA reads TGTGCCACCAGTGACGCCGGGACAGGGGGTAAGAGTGAGCAGTTCTTC.

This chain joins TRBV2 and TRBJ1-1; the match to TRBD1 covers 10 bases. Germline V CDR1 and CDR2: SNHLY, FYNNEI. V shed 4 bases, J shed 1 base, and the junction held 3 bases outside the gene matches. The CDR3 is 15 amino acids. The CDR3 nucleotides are TGTGCCAGCAGTGGGGACAGGGGAAGGAACACTGAAGCTTTCTTT. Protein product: CASSGDRGRNTEAFF.

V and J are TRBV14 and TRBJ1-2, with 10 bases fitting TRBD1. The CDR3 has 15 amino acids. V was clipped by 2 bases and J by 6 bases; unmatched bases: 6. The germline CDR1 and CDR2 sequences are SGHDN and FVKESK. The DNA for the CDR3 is TGTGCCAGCAGCCAACGAAAAGGGACAGGGGATGGCTACACCTTC. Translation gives CASSQRKGTGDGYTF.

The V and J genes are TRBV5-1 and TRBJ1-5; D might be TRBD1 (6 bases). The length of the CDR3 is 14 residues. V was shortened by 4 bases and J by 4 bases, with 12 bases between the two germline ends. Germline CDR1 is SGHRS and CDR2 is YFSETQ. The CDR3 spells CASSPDSPNQPQHF. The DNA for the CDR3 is TGCGCCAGCAGCCCGGACAGCCCAAATCAGCCCCAGCATTTT.

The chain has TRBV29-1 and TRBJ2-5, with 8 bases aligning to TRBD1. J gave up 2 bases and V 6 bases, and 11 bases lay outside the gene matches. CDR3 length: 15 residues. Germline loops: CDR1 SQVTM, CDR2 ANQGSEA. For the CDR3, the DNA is TGCAGCGTCCTGCTCCGGGACAGGAAACAAGAGACCCAGTACTTC. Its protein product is CSVLLRDRKQETQYF.

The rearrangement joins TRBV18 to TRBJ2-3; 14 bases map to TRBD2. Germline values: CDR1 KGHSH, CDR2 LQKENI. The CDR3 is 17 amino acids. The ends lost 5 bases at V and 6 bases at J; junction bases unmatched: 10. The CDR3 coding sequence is TGTGCCAGCTCATCGTTTGGGACTAGCGGGAGCCGGGATACGCAGTATTTT. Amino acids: CASSSFGTSGSRDTQYF.

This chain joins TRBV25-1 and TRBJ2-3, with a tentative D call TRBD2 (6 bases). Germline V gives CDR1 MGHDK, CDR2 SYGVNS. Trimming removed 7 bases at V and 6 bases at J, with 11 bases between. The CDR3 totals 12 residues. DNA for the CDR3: TGTGCCAGCACCCCCCGGGAGGATACGCAGTATTTT. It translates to CASTPREDTQYF.

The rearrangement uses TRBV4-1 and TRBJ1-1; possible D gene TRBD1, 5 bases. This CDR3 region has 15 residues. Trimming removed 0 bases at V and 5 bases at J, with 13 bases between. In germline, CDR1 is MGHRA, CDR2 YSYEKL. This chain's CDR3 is CASSQEEGARTEAFF. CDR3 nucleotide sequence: TGCGCCAGCAGCCAAGAAGAAGGGGCGCGGACTGAAGCTTTCTTT.

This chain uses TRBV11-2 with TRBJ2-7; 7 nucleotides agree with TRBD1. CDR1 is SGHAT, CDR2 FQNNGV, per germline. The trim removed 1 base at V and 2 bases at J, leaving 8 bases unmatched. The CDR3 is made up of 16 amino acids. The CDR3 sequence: CASSLVRSQGAYEQYF. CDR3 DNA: TGTGCCAGCAGCTTAGTGAGATCCCAGGGGGCCTACGAGCAGTACTTC.

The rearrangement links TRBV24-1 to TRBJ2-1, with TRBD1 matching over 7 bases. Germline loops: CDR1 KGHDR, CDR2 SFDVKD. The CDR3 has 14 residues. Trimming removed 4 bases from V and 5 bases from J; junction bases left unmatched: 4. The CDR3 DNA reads TGTGCCACCAGTGACATAGGACAGGACAATGAGCAGTTCTTC. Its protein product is CATSDIGQDNEQFF.

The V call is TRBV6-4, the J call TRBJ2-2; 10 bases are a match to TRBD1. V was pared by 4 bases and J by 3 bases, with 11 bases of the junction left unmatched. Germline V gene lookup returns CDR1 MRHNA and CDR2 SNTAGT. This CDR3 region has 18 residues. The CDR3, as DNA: TGTGCCAGCAGTGTGGAAAACCCGGGACAGGGGCACACCGGGGAGCTGTTTTTT. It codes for CASSVENPGQGHTGELFF.

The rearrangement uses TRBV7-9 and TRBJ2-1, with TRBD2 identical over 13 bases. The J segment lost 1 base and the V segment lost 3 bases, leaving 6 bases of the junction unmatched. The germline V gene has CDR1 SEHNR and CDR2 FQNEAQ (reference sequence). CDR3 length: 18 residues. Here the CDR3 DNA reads TGTGCCAGCAGCTTTGGGACTAGCGGGGTAGGATCCTACAATGAGCAGTTCTTC. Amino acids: CASSFGTSGVGSYNEQFF.